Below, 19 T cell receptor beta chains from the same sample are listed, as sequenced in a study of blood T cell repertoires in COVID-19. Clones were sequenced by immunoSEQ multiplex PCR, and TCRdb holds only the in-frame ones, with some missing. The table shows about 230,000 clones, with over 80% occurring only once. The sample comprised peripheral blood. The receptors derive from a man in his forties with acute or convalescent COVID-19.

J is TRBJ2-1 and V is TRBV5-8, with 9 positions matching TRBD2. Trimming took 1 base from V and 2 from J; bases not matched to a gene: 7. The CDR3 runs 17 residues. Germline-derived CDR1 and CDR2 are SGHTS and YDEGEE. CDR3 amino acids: CASSLLAGDLTYNEQFF. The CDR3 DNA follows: TGTGCCAGCAGCTTGTTAGCGGGAGATCTGACCTACAATGAGCAGTTCTTC.

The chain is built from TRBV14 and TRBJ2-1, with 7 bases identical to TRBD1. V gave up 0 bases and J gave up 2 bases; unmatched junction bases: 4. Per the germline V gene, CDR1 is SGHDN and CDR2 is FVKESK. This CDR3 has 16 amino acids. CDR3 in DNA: TGTGCCAGCAGCCAAGATCGTGGGACAGCCTACAATGAGCAGTTCTTC. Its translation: CASSQDRGTAYNEQFF.

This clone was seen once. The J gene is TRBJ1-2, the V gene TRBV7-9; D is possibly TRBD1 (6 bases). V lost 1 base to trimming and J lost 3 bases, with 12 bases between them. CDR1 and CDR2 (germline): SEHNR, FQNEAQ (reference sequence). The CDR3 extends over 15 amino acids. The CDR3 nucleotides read TGTGCCAGCAGCTTAGAGGCAGGGGTGGACTATGGCTACACCTTC. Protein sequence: CASSLEAGVDYGYTF.

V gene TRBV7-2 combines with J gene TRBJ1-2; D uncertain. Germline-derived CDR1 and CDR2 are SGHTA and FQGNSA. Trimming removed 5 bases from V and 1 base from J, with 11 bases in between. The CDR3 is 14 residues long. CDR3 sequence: CASSQAEVNYGYTF. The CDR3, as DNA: TGTGCCAGCAGCCAGGCTGAAGTTAACTATGGCTACACCTTC.

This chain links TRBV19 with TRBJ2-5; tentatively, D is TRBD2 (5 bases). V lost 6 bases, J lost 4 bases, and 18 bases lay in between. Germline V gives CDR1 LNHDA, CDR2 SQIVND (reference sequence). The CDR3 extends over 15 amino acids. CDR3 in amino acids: CASSAGNNRPETQYF. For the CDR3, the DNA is TGTGCCAGTAGCGCGGGCAACAATAGGCCAGAGACCCAGTACTTC.

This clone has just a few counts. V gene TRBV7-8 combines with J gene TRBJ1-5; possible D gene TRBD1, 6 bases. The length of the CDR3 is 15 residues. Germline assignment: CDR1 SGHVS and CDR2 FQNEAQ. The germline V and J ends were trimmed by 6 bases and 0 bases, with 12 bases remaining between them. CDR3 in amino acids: CASRLDRYSNQPQHF. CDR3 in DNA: TGTGCCAGCAGATTGGACAGATATAGCAATCAGCCCCAGCATTTT.

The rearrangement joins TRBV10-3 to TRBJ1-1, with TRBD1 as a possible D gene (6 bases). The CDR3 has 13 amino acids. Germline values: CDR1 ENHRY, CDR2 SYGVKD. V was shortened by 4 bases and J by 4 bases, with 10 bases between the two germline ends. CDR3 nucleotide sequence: TGTGCCATCAGTGCAGGGGCGGTCACTGAAGCTTTCTTT. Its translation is CAISAGAVTEAFF.

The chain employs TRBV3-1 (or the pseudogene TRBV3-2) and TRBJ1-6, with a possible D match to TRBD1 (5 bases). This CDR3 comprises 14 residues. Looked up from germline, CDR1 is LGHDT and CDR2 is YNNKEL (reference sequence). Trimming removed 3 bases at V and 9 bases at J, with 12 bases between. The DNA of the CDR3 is TGTGCCAGCAGCCACGAAGGGGAGGTTTCACCCCTCCACTTT. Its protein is CASSHEGEVSPLHF.

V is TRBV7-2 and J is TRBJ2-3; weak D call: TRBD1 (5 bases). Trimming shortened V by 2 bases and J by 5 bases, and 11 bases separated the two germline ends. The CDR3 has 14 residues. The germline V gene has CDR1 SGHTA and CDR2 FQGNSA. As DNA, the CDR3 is TGTGCCAGCAGCTTACTGTGGGGCAGAGATACGCAGTATTTT. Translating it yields CASSLLWGRDTQYF. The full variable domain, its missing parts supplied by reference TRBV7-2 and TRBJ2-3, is GAGVSQSPSNKVTEKGKDVELRCDPISGHTALYWYRQSLGQGLEFLIYFQGNSAPDKSGLPSDRFSAERTGGSVSTLTIQRTQQEDSAVYLCASSLLWGRDTQYFGPGTRLTVL.

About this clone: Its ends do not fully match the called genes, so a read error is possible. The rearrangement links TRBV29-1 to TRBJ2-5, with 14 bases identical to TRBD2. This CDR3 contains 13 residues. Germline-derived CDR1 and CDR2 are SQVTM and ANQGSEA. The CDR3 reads CSVRLAGGESQYF. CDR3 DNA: TGCAGCGTCCGACTAGCGGGAGGGGAGAGCCAGTACTTC.

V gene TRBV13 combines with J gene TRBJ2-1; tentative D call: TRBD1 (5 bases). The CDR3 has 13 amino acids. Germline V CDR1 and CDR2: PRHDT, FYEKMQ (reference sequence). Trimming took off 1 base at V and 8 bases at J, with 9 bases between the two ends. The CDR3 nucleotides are TGTGCCAGCAGCTTAGTGACAGAGGATGAGCAGTTCTTC. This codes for CASSLVTEDEQFF.

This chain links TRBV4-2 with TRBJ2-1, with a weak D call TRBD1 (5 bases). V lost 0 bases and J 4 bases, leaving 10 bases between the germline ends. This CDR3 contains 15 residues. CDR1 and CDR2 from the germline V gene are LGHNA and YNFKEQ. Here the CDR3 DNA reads TGTGCCAGCAGCCAAGAATCCCAGGGTTACAATGAGCAGTTCTTC. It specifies CASSQESQGYNEQFF.

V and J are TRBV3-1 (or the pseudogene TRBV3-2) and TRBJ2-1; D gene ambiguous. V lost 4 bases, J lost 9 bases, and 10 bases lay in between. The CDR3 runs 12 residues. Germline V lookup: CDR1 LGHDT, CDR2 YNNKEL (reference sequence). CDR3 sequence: CASSRQRGEQFF. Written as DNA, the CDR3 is TGTGCCAGCAGCCGTCAGCGTGGTGAGCAGTTCTTC.

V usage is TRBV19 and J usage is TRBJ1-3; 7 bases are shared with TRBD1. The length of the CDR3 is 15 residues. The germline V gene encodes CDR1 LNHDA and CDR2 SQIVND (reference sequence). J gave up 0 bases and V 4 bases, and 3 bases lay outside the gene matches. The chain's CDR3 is CASSNTGDSGNTIYF. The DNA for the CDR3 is TGTGCCAGTAGTAATACAGGGGACTCTGGAAACACCATATATTTT.

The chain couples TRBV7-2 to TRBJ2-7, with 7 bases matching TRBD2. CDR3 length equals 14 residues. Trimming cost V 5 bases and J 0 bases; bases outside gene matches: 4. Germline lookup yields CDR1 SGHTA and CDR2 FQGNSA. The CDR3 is CASSHRTSSYEQYF. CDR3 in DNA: TGTGCCAGCAGCCATCGGACTAGCTCCTACGAGCAGTACTTC. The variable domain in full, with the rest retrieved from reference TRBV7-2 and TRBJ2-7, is GAGVSQSPSNKVTEKGKDVELRCDPISGHTALYWYRQSLGQGLEFLIYFQGNSAPDKSGLPSDRFSAERTGGSVSTLTIQRTQQEDSAVYLCASSHRTSSYEQYFGPGTRLTVT.

The CDR3 nucleotides read TGTGCCAGCAGCCAAGATGCTAGCGGGGCTTACAATGAGCAGTTCTTC. This gives the protein CASSQDASGAYNEQFF. The chain uses TRBV4-2 and TRBJ2-1; 9 positions match TRBD2. The CDR3 contains 16 residues. Per germline, CDR1 LGHNA and CDR2 YNFKEQ. V lost 0 bases and J lost 4; bases outside the gene matches: 4.

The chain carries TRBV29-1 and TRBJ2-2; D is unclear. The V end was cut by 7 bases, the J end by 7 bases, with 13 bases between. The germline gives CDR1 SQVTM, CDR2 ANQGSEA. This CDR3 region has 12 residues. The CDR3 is CSAQASIGELFF. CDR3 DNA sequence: TGCAGCGCCCAGGCTTCTATCGGGGAGCTGTTTTTT.

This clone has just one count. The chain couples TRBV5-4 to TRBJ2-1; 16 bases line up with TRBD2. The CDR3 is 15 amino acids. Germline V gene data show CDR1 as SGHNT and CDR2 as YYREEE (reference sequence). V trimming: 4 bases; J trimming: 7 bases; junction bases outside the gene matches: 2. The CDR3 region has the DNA TGTGCCAGCAGCGCGGGACTAGCGGGAGGGAATGAGCAGTTCTTC. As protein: CASSAGLAGGNEQFF.

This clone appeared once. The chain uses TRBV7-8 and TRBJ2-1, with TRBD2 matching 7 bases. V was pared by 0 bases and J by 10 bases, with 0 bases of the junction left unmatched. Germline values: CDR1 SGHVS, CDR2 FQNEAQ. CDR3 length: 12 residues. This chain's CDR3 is CASSLAGGEQFF. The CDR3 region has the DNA TGTGCCAGCAGCTTAGCGGGGGGGGAGCAGTTCTTC.